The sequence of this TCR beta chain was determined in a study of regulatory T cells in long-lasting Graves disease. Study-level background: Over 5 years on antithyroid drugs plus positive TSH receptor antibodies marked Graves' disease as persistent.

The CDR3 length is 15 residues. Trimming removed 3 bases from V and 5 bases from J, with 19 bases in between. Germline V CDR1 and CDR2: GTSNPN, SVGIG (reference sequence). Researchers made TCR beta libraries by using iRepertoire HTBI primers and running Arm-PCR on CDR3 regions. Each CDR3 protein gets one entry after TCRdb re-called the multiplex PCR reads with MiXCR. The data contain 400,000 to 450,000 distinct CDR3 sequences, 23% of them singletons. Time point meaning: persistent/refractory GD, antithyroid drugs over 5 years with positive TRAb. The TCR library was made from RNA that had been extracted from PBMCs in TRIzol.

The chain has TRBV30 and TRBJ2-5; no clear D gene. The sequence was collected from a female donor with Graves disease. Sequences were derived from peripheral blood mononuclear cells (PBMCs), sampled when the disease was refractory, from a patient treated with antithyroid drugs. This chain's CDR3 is CAWSPLLVPQETQYF. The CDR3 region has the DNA TGTGCCTGGAGCCCGTTACTCGTACCCCAGGAGACCCAGTACTTC.